Included here is one T cell receptor beta chain sequence, with context. A few counts support this clone. The clone's antigen remains unknown. Per-base quality was not reported, and no clone a single base away is much larger than it. Per the publication, the time point label means: cycle 2 day 1 (C2D1) of nivolumab. Relapse after autologous stem cell transplantation had occurred in all trial patients, and cohorts A, B and C were distinguished by prior brentuximab vedotin exposure. A total of fewer than 70 patients with relapsed/refractory classical Hodgkin lymphoma made up the trial cohort, and each patient's best overall response was complete response, partial response or progressive disease. In the multi-cohort phase II CheckMate 205 trial, trial patients received single-agent nivolumab. An independent review committee assessed best overall response by applying the 2007 International Working Group response criteria. Trial PBMCs were obtained immediately prior to nivolumab initiation (C1D1) and on therapy at cycle 2 day 1 and cycle 4 day 1. After peripheral blood was drawn into 8 mL Vacutainer Cell Preparation Tubes, PBMCs were isolated by centrifugation and then cryopreserved.

The Qiagen DNeasy kit was used to extract genomic DNA from unsorted PBMCs and from the negatively selected CD4+ and CD8+ fractions. Using primers that anneal to V and J segments, immunoSEQ multiplex PCR amplified the TCR beta CDR3 regions. A synthetic immune receptor repertoire was used to minimize amplification bias, and any residual bias was removed computationally once sequencing was done. The study's processing was this. Custom Python scripts were used to quantify repertoire diversity as the Shannon entropy index. Unsorted, CD4+ and CD8+ repertoires were analyzed separately, except for combined analyses in which CD4+ and CD8+ sequences were merged in silico. Clonal expansion was defined as at least a 2-fold frequency increase after treatment relative to C1D1, with a pseudocount of 0.5 for undetected baseline clones. Singleton clones were defined as clones with 0 or 1 copy at C1D1, and non-singleton clones were defined as clones with 2 or more copies. Clones expanded in unsorted samples were assigned a CD4+, CD8+ or unknown annotation through matching of protein sequences in sorted samples from the same patient. Diversity changes from C1D1 to C4D1 were tested in paired samples using Wilcoxon tests. TCRdb took over this immuneACCESS table, retaining in-frame rearrangements with V and J assigned. Such tables are incomplete; in checked studies, under half of the missing clones stem from an unresolved V gene, and the remainder is unexplained. The V and J calls and clone size were taken over from that table, and D and trimming were inferred from the DNA. The sample includes 25,000 to 30,000 clones, with about two thirds observed a single time. The ten largest clonotypes hold roughly 15% of the sample.

This specimen belongs to a study of PD-1 blockade in classical Hodgkin lymphoma (dated by TCRdb to between 2020 and 2021). For context, the study as a whole: Nivolumab dosing was 3 mg/kg intravenously every 2 weeks, continuing until either disease progression or unacceptable toxicity. The study used TCR beta sequencing and CyTOF to define a peripheral blood immune signature of response to PD-1 blockade in classical Hodgkin lymphoma.

The CDR3 sequence holds 13 residues, the cysteine and phenylalanine included. The CDR3 DNA has 39 bases and is translated from base 1. V gives up 4 bases and J gives up 6 bases, and the segment between their germline ends measures 14 bases. From a lookup of the germline V gene, CDR1 and CDR2 are SGHRS and YFSETQ. The research as a whole found: CD4+ but not CD8+ TCR diversity rose significantly by C4D1 (p=0.0027 vs p=0.16), most apparent in complete responders (p=0.02). Baseline diversity similar to that of newly diagnosed patients was observed in trial patients achieving complete response, whereas significantly lower diversity was observed in partial responders and progressors. Patients starting nivolumab less than 1 year after ASCT had lower diversity and were excluded from later analyses to avoid confounding by immune reconstitution. Newly diagnosed patients were reported to have lower baseline TCR diversity than healthy donors, and relapsed/refractory patients were reported to have lower baseline TCR diversity still. The study was limited to a single clinical trial cohort, and causes of repertoire differences, possibly disease activity or prior therapy, remained undefined.

The sequencing here drew on peripheral blood mononuclear cells (PBMCs), taken before the second cycle of nivolumab. The TCR was taken from a human donor with classical Hodgkin lymphoma. The sequence links TRBV5-1 to TRBJ2-7, with a tentative D gene TRBD2 over 6 matching bases. The CDR3 is CASSQMGGGEQYF. The DNA sequence follows: TGCGCCAGCAGCCAAATGGGGGGAGGCGAGCAGTACTTC.